Below are 31 T cell receptor beta chains sequenced from a single sample in a study of blood T cell repertoires in COVID-19. Profiled with immunoSEQ multiplex PCR; TCRdb holds only in-frame clones, not every one. The sample lists 200,000 to 250,000 clones, around 83% seen once, with less than 3.5% in the top ten. The sequencing input was peripheral blood. The source is a man aged 45-65 years with active or convalescent COVID-19.

This clone was found a few times. V gene TRBV2 combines with J gene TRBJ2-7, with D perhaps TRBD1 (5 bases). The ends were cut back, 3 bases at V and 3 bases at J, with 9 bases in the middle. The CDR3 extends over 13 amino acids. The germline CDR1 and CDR2 sequences are SNHLY and FYNNEI. CDR3 in amino acids: CASSDWGHYEQYF. CDR3 nucleotide sequence: TGTGCCAGCAGTGATTGGGGCCACTACGAGCAGTACTTC.

The chain has TRBV10-3 and TRBJ2-7, with 10 bases matching TRBD1. The CDR3 has 18 amino acids. V gave up 0 bases and J gave up 5 bases; unmatched junction bases: 13. The V gene's germline CDR1 is ENHRY and CDR2 SYGVKD. The CDR3 coding sequence is TGTGCCATCAGTGAGTCGAGAGTGGGGGACAGGGGCTGGGACGAGCAGTACTTC. Translating it yields CAISESRVGDRGWDEQYF.

The sample holds one count of this clone. The rearrangement joins TRBV18 to TRBJ2-7, with 9 bases identical to TRBD1. The germline gives CDR1 KGHSH, CDR2 LQKENI. J was trimmed by 3 bases and V by 2 bases; bases with no gene match: 5. The CDR3 is 15 amino acids. The CDR3 nucleotides are TGTGCCAGCTCACCAAGGACAGGGGAATTCTACGAGCAGTACTTC. This translates into CASSPRTGEFYEQYF.

The chain links TRBV6-6 to TRBJ1-1; TRBD1 is a possible D gene (5 bases). The CDR3 sequence is 15 residues long. Trimming removed 6 bases from V and 1 base from J, with 15 bases in between. Germline CDR1 is MNHNY and CDR2 is SVGAGI (reference sequence). The chain's CDR3 is CASSRIDRQNTEAFF. The CDR3 DNA reads as TGTGCCAGCAGCCGGATTGACAGACAGAACACTGAAGCTTTCTTT.

The chain employs TRBV7-6 and TRBJ1-3, with D tentatively TRBD1 (6 bases). Germline CDR1 is SGHVS and CDR2 is FNYEAQ. The CDR3 runs to 13 residues. The V gene lost 3 bases and the J gene lost 4 bases, with 7 bases spanning the gap. In nucleotides, the CDR3 is TGTGCCAGCAGCTTCGACAGGGGAAACACCATATATTTT. Its translation is CASSFDRGNTIYF.

The chain carries TRBV6-2 or TRBV6-3 and TRBJ1-1; 7 bases agree with TRBD1. Germline loops: CDR1 MNHEY, CDR2 SVGEGT. The CDR3 runs to 18 residues. Germline trimming cut 0 bases from V and 10 bases from J; bases unmatched to any gene: 20. For the CDR3, the DNA is TGTGCCAGCAGTTACTCGAAACAGGGGACTCCCCGGGGCTCGGGAGCTTTCTTT. Amino acids: CASSYSKQGTPRGSGAFF.

The chain joins TRBV27 to TRBJ2-3; TRBD1 might be the D (9 bases). The CDR3 covers 17 residues. V was shortened by 6 bases and J by 4 bases, with 23 bases between the two germline ends. Per the germline V gene, CDR1 is MNHEY and CDR2 is SMNVEV (reference sequence). CDR3 in amino acids: CASRQGARAGEPDTQYF. CDR3 coding DNA: TGTGCCAGCAGACAGGGGGCGCGAGCGGGAGAGCCAGATACGCAGTATTTT.

This clone was counted between two and nine times. The CDR3 DNA reads as TGTGCCAGCAGGGGACAGAGCACAGATACGCAGTATTTT. It is translated as CASRGQSTDTQYF. The V call is TRBV6-4, the J call TRBJ2-3; TRBD1 agrees at 7 bases. V was clipped by 6 bases and J by 0 bases; unmatched bases: 0. Germline CDR1 MRHNA, CDR2 SNTAGT. The CDR3 has 13 residues.

The chain joins TRBV19 to TRBJ2-7; 11 nucleotides line up with TRBD1. The V segment lost 7 bases and the J segment 10 bases; nucleotides outside the gene matches: 6. Germline V gene lookup returns CDR1 LNHDA and CDR2 SQIVND (reference sequence). CDR3 size: 12 residues. CDR3 protein: CASTGTGGSQYF. For the CDR3, the DNA is TGTGCCAGTACGGGGACAGGGGGTTCCCAGTACTTC.

The chain links TRBV2 to TRBJ2-3; D is ambiguous. Per germline, CDR1 SNHLY and CDR2 FYNNEI. The V and J ends lost 8 bases and 0 bases respectively, with 6 bases between them. The CDR3 has 12 amino acids. CDR3 residues: CASRVSTDTQYF. The CDR3, as DNA: TGTGCCAGCCGGGTGAGCACAGATACGCAGTATTTT.

The chain has TRBV16 and TRBJ1-1; TRBD1 agrees at 8 bases. V lost 1 base to trimming and J lost 9 bases; unmatched junction nucleotides: 1. The germline CDR1 and CDR2 sequences are KGHSY and FQNENV. CDR3 size: 12 residues. The CDR3, as DNA: TGTGCCAGCAGCCAATGGGACAGGCAAGCTTTCTTT. It specifies CASSQWDRQAFF. The complete variable domain, with remaining parts taken from reference TRBV16 and TRBJ1-1, reads GEEVAQTPKHLVRGEGQKAKLYCAPIKGHSYVFWYQQVLKNEFKFLISFQNENVFDETGMPKERFSAKCLPNSPCSLEIQATKLEDSAVYFCASSQWDRQAFFGQGTRLTVV.

The gene calls are TRBV5-1 and TRBJ2-7, with D perhaps matching TRBD2 (6 bases). The CDR3 spans 13 residues. Germline assignment: CDR1 SGHRS and CDR2 YFSETQ. With 0 bases removed from V and 9 bases from J, the gap between germline ends came to 13 bases. The CDR3 DNA reads as TGCGCCAGCAGCTTGGACGGCTTGGGGGGGCAGTACTTC. Translated, it gives CASSLDGLGGQYF.

The CDR3: CASSLADRAPTEAFF. CDR3 nucleotide sequence: TGTGCCAGCAGCTTGGCCGACAGGGCTCCCACTGAAGCTTTCTTT. V usage is TRBV5-5 and J usage is TRBJ1-1, with 7 bases that match TRBD1. Germline values: CDR1 SGHKS, CDR2 YYEKEE (reference sequence). This CDR3 contains 15 residues. V shed 0 bases and J 4 bases; nucleotides not matched to a gene: 6.

About this clone itself: This CDR3 is also generated by other DNA sequences in the sample. In nucleotides, the CDR3 is TGTGCCAGCAGTTTACAGGGGCGGCACACTGAAGCTTTCTTT. Its protein product is CASSLQGRHTEAFF. This chain joins TRBV27 and TRBJ1-1; D may be TRBD1 (6 bases). Per the germline V gene, CDR1 is MNHEY and CDR2 is SMNVEV (reference sequence). Trimming pared 2 bases from V and 3 bases from J, leaving 10 bases between. CDR3 length equals 14 residues.

The chain has TRBV15 and TRBJ2-1, with D hard to call. Germline V gene sequence: CDR1 LNHNV, CDR2 YYDKDF (reference sequence). Trimming pared 0 bases from V and 3 bases from J, leaving 6 bases between. The CDR3 length is 14 residues. DNA of the CDR3: TGTGCCACCAGCAGAGATCGAGACTACAATGAGCAGTTCTTC. Amino acid sequence: CATSRDRDYNEQFF.

The genes are TRBV18 and TRBJ2-7; TRBD1 is a possible D gene (6 bases). Germline V gene lookup returns CDR1 KGHSH and CDR2 LQKENI. This CDR3 has 15 residues. Trimming took off 2 bases at V and 5 bases at J, with 16 bases between the two ends. The CDR3 nucleotides are TGTGCCAGCTCACCAGGTCCCGGACAGAACCACGAGCAGTACTTC. Protein sequence: CASSPGPGQNHEQYF.

This clone was counted only a few times. The CDR3 nucleotides are TGTGCCAGCAGCTACTCTCCCTCTAGCGGGATTTACAATGAGCAGTTCTTC. This sequence encodes CASSYSPSSGIYNEQFF. The chain carries TRBV9 and TRBJ2-1, with 9 bases that match TRBD2. The J segment lost 4 bases and the V segment lost 4 bases, leaving 12 bases of the junction unmatched. This CDR3 is 17 amino acids long. From germline, CDR1 is SGDLS and CDR2 YYNGEE.

This clone was counted a single time. Because the CDR3's place on the DNA is in doubt, the DNA is left out and the CDR3 is given as listed by TCRdb. The chain couples TRBV12-1 to TRBJ1-1; TRBD1 is taken as the D call from the table, unchecked against the DNA. TRBV12-1 is annotated as a pseudogene. Inclusive of both ends, the CDR3 amounts to 19 amino acids. CDR3 in amino acids: CASTTFCVGGGSKRGEAFF.

V and J are TRBV11-2 and TRBJ2-7; a weak D match, TRBD2 (7 bases). The CDR3 has 13 amino acids. Germline CDR1 SGHAT, CDR2 FQNNGV. V was cut by 1 base and J by 9 bases, with 13 bases left in between. In DNA, the CDR3 is TGTGCCAGCAGCTTAGGAGGGGGGGTCTCGCAGTACTTC. Protein sequence: CASSLGGGVSQYF.

This chain links TRBV29-1 with TRBJ2-7, with 7 bases identical to TRBD2. J lost 3 bases, V lost 7 bases, and 12 bases had no gene match. The CDR3 contains 14 residues. Germline values: CDR1 SQVTM, CDR2 ANQGSEA. DNA of the CDR3: TGCAGCGCCTTTGGGGCGGGAGCAGTCTACGAGCAGTACTTC. Protein product: CSAFGAGAVYEQYF.

This clone was counted once. The chain links TRBV12-2 to TRBJ1-1; TRBD1 reflects the table's D call only, with no check against the DNA. TRBV12-2 constitutes a pseudogene. The CDR3 extends over 11 amino acids. The CDR3 loop is CASRFQGSAFF. CDR3 nucleotide sequence: TGTGCAAGTCGCTTCCAGGGGTCGGCTTTCTTT.

The CDR3 is CAISESPGEGTEAFF. CDR3 DNA: TGTGCCATCAGTGAGTCCCCCGGGGAGGGGACTGAAGCTTTCTTT. V gene TRBV10-3 combines with J gene TRBJ1-1; the D gene is possibly TRBD1 (5 bases). Germline CDR1 is ENHRY and CDR2 is SYGVKD. V lost 0 bases to trimming and J lost 5 bases, with 13 bases between them. The CDR3 is 15 amino acids.

This rearrangement joins TRBV6-1 to TRBJ1-1; 7 positions agree with TRBD1. Trimming took 4 bases from V and 7 from J; bases not matched to a gene: 15. The CDR3 consists of 16 residues. Looked up from germline, CDR1 is MNHNS and CDR2 is SASEGT. The CDR3 region is CASSVLKGAKDGEAFF. CDR3 bases: TGTGCCAGCAGTGTCCTTAAGGGGGCGAAAGACGGTGAAGCTTTCTTT.

V is TRBV27 and J is TRBJ2-1, with 10 bases aligning to TRBD1. Trimming at V came to 2 bases and at J to 4 bases, leaving 14 bases not matched to a gene. Germline CDR1 is MNHEY and CDR2 is SMNVEV (reference sequence). The CDR3 contains 19 residues. The chain's CDR3 is CASSLLGQGDSYSYNEQFF. The CDR3 DNA reads TGTGCCAGCAGTTTACTCGGACAGGGGGATTCTTATTCGTACAATGAGCAGTTCTTC.

V gene TRBV4-2 combines with J gene TRBJ1-3; D gene uncertain. V was trimmed by 0 bases and J by 1 base, leaving 7 bases between them. The CDR3 is 15 amino acids. Germline values: CDR1 LGHNA, CDR2 YNFKEQ. DNA of the CDR3: TGTGCCAGCAGCCAAGATCGGTCATCTGGAAACACCATATATTTT. This codes for CASSQDRSSGNTIYF.

V is TRBV28 and J is TRBJ1-3; tentative D call: TRBD1 (5 bases). The CDR3 contains 14 residues. Germline values: CDR1 MDHEN, CDR2 SYDVKM. Between the trimmed V and J ends, which lost 7 bases and 3 bases, there was a span of 13 bases. The CDR3 sequence is CASTPSGVGNTIYF. The DNA of the CDR3 is TGTGCCAGCACCCCCTCGGGGGTTGGAAACACCATATATTTT. The full variable domain, with the rest looked up from reference TRBV28 and TRBJ1-3, is DVKVTQSSRYLVKRTGEKVFLECVQDMDHENMFWYRQDPGLGLRLIYFSYDVKMKEKGDIPEGYSVSREKKERFSLILESASTNQTSMYLCASTPSGVGNTIYFGEGSWLTVV.

This chain joins TRBV27 and TRBJ2-5; 8 nucleotides align to TRBD2. CDR1 is MNHEY, CDR2 SMNVEV, per germline (reference sequence). CDR3 length: 16 amino acids. V dropped 6 bases and J dropped 5; count of bases not matched to a gene: 14. The CDR3 DNA sequence: TGTGCCAGCAGCCCAGGGACTAGTATCGGTGTGGAGACCCAGTACTTC. Amino acids: CASSPGTSIGVETQYF.

The gene calls are TRBV5-1 and TRBJ2-5, with 9 bases matching TRBD1. The CDR3 covers 15 residues. Germline-derived CDR1 and CDR2 are SGHRS and YFSETQ. V gave up 4 bases and J gave up 5 bases; unmatched junction bases: 9. The CDR3 DNA sequence: TGCGCCAGCAGCCGGCCACAGGGGGCTGGTGAGACCCAGTACTTC. Translation gives CASSRPQGAGETQYF.

The rearrangement joins TRBV21-1 to TRBJ2-1; whether TRBD2, the table's D call, matches the DNA was not checked. TRBV21-1 is a recognized pseudogene. The CDR3 runs to 15 residues. The CDR3 here is CAIPARRESYNEQFF. The CDR3 nucleotides read TGTGCCATCCCGGCCCGACGGGAGTCCTACAATGAGCAGTTCTTC.

This chain uses TRBV30 with TRBJ1-5, with 8 bases lining up with TRBD1. With 6 bases clipped from V and 6 bases from J, the junction kept 7 bases outside the gene matches. Germline V CDR1 and CDR2: GTSNPN, SVGIG (reference sequence). The CDR3 totals 13 residues. CDR3 nucleotide sequence: TGTGCCTGTCAGGCAGGGGGCGGTCAGCCCCAGCATTTT. It yields the protein CACQAGGGQPQHF. Together with reference TRBV30 and TRBJ1-5, the CDR3 gives the full variable domain: SQTIHQWPATLVQPVGSPLSLECTVEGTSNPNLYWYRQAAGRGLQLLFYSVGIGQISSEVPQNLSASRPQDRQFILSSKKLLLSDSGFYLCACQAGGGQPQHFGDGTRLSIL.

The genes are TRBV14 and TRBJ1-1; tentative D call: TRBD1 (5 bases). Germline loops: CDR1 SGHDN, CDR2 FVKESK. This CDR3 has 16 residues. Trimming removed 5 bases at V and 0 bases at J, with 16 bases between. DNA for the CDR3: TGTGCCAGCAGCGAAAAGACAGCGTACATGAACACTGAAGCTTTCTTT. Its protein is CASSEKTAYMNTEAFF. The full variable domain, in which reference TRBV14 and TRBJ1-1 provide the parts outside the CDR3, is EAGVTQFPSHSVIEKGQTVTLRCDPISGHDNLYWYRRVMGKEIKFLLHFVKESKQDESGMPNNRFLAERTGGTYSTLKVQPAELEDSGVYFCASSEKTAYMNTEAFFGQGTRLTVV.